These 31 T cell receptor beta chains were all obtained from the same sample, sequenced in a study of T cells after yellow fever vaccination. TCRdb recomputed calls from the 5' RACE reads with MiXCR, one row per CDR3 protein. This sample carries hundreds of thousands of distinct CDR3 sequences, over 4.5% of them seen once, and the ten largest clones take around 3.5%. Source: CD4+ T cells sorted from PBMCs, taken on the day of the yellow fever booster vaccination. The receptor source for this set is a man between 18 and 35 years old who received the YFV17D yellow fever vaccine.

The chain uses TRBV20-1 and TRBJ1-5; maybe TRBD1 (5 bases). V lost 6 bases and J lost 4, with 13 bases in between. The germline V gene has CDR1 DFQATT and CDR2 SNEGSKA (reference sequence). The CDR3 loop spans 13 amino acids. CDR3 in DNA: TGCAGTGCCCCAGGGTTAGGGAATCAGCCCCAGCATTTT. Its translation: CSAPGLGNQPQHF.

In its sample, this clonotype was seen a few times. The J gene is TRBJ1-2, the V gene TRBV30; D uncertain. The germline gives CDR1 GTSNPN, CDR2 SVGIG (reference sequence). This CDR3 comprises 13 residues. Trimming stripped 6 bases from V and 0 bases from J, with 11 bases between. The CDR3 protein is CACRVESNYGYTF. The CDR3 DNA follows: TGTGCCTGTCGTGTGGAGTCTAACTATGGCTACACCTTC.

There are many counts of this clonotype. The chain combines TRBV2 with TRBJ2-1, with TRBD2 matching over 12 bases. This CDR3 comprises 15 residues. The V gene's germline CDR1 is SNHLY and CDR2 FYNNEI. V gave up 7 bases and J gave up 7 bases; unmatched junction bases: 8. The CDR3 DNA sequence: TGTGCCAGCACGGACGGTCTAGCGGGGGGGAATGAGCAGTTCTTC. It encodes CASTDGLAGGNEQFF. The full variable domain, rest sourced from reference TRBV2 and TRBJ2-1, is EPEVTQTPSHQVTQMGQEVILRCVPISNHLYFYWYRQILGQKVEFLVSFYNNEISEKSEIFDDQFSVERPDGSNFTLKIRSTKLEDSAMYFCASTDGLAGGNEQFFGPGTRLTVL.

The chain carries TRBV7-9 and TRBJ1-2, with TRBD1 as a possible D gene (5 bases). Germline V CDR1 and CDR2: SEHNR, FQNEAQ (reference sequence). The CDR3 runs to 14 residues. Trimming took 5 bases from V and 4 from J, leaving 14 bases between them. The CDR3: CASSLPWGGYGYTF. CDR3 in DNA: TGTGCCAGCAGCCTACCCTGGGGGGGCTATGGCTACACCTTC.

This chain joins TRBV11-1 and TRBJ1-2, with TRBD1 identical over 7 bases. V lost 3 bases and J lost 3; bases outside the gene matches: 1. Germline V lookup: CDR1 SGHAT, CDR2 FQDESV (reference sequence). The CDR3 spans 13 residues. DNA for the CDR3: TGTGCCAGCAGCTTCGACAGGGACTATGGCTACACCTTC. Residues: CASSFDRDYGYTF.

This clonotype was observed a few times. The chain is built from TRBV11-2 and TRBJ2-7; possibly TRBD2 for D (5 bases). Germline V gene data show CDR1 as SGHAT and CDR2 as FQNNGV. The length of the CDR3 is 15 residues. The V gene lost 2 bases and the J gene lost 7 bases, with 18 bases spanning the gap. The CDR3 reads CASSLRRTVPWEQYF. CDR3 bases: TGTGCCAGCAGCTTAAGGAGGACGGTGCCCTGGGAGCAGTACTTC. The whole variable domain, remainder taken from reference TRBV11-2 and TRBJ2-7, is EAGVAQSPRYKIIEKRQSVAFWCNPISGHATLYWYQQILGQGPKLLIQFQNNGVVDDSQLPKDRFSAERLKGVDSTLKIQPAKLEDSAVYLCASSLRRTVPWEQYFGPGTRLTVT.

This clonotype has ten or more counts. This rearrangement joins TRBV6-6 to TRBJ1-2; D gene ambiguous. Germline V gene sequence: CDR1 MNHNY, CDR2 SVGAGI (reference sequence). The CDR3 sequence is 15 residues long. Trimming stripped 0 bases from V and 6 bases from J, with 14 bases between. In DNA form, the CDR3 reads TGTGCCAGCAGTTACTCAGTTTCGATACGGGATGGCTACACCTTC. This encodes CASSYSVSIRDGYTF.

This clonotype was recorded at least ten times. This sequence joins TRBV6-6 and TRBJ1-1, with a tentative D call TRBD1 (6 bases). This CDR3 comprises 13 residues. The V gene lost 5 bases and the J gene lost 1 base, with 8 bases spanning the gap. Germline V gives CDR1 MNHNY, CDR2 SVGAGI (reference sequence). CDR3 coding DNA: TGTGCCAGCAGTGAACAGGGGAACACTGAAGCTTTCTTT. Protein: CASSEQGNTEAFF.

The chain combines TRBV7-3 with TRBJ2-1; 13 nucleotides align to TRBD2. V trimming: 5 bases; J trimming: 1 base; junction bases outside the gene matches: 11. This CDR3 spans 19 amino acids. Germline CDR1 reads SGHTA; CDR2 reads FQGTGA. CDR3 in DNA: TGTGCCAGCAGCCTACTCGGACTAGCGGGGGCAGGATCCTACAATGAGCAGTTCTTC. Translated: CASSLLGLAGAGSYNEQFF. Full variable domain (missing parts from reference TRBV7-3 and TRBJ2-1): GAGVSQTPSNKVTEKGKYVELRCDPISGHTALYWYRQSLGQGPEFLIYFQGTGAADDSGLPNDRFFAVRPEGSVSTLKIQRTERGDSAVYLCASSLLGLAGAGSYNEQFFGPGTRLTVL.

At least ten counts were recorded for this clonotype. The V and J genes are TRBV6-2 or TRBV6-3 and TRBJ2-1, with D perhaps assigned TRBD1 or TRBD2 (7 bases each). Germline CDR1 MNHEY, CDR2 SVGEGT. CDR3 length equals 17 residues. Trimming shortened V by 6 bases and J by 0 bases, and 18 bases separated the two germline ends. The CDR3 DNA is TGTGCCAGCAGCTTATGGAGCGGGGACAGCTCCTACAATGAGCAGTTCTTC. This encodes CASSLWSGDSSYNEQFF.

The V and J genes are TRBV6-5 and TRBJ1-1, with a weak D call TRBD1 (5 bases). The V gene's germline CDR1 is MNHEY and CDR2 SVGAGI. The CDR3 totals 15 residues. Trimming took 4 bases from V and 4 from J, leaving 16 bases between them. The CDR3 loop reads CASSFMPRAGTEAFF. CDR3 sequence (DNA): TGTGCCAGCAGTTTCATGCCCAGGGCCGGCACTGAAGCTTTCTTT.

The chain couples TRBV2 to TRBJ1-2; 7 bases line up with TRBD1. The CDR3 sequence is 15 residues long. Losses at the gene ends were 3 bases for V and 5 bases for J; bases not matched to a gene: 9. Germline V lookup: CDR1 SNHLY, CDR2 FYNNEI. The DNA for the CDR3 is TGTGCCAGCAGTGAGGGGACAGCCTACATTTATGGCTACACCTTC. It yields the protein CASSEGTAYIYGYTF.

The chain couples TRBV7-2 to TRBJ1-2; D is ambiguous. Per the germline V gene, CDR1 is SGHTA and CDR2 is FQGNSA. This CDR3 comprises 14 residues. V lost 6 bases, J lost 1 base, and 12 bases lay in between. The CDR3 loop is CASSQAVNNYGYTF. Written as DNA, the CDR3 is TGTGCCAGCAGTCAAGCGGTGAATAACTATGGCTACACCTTC.

This clonotype was detected a few times. CDR3 protein: CASSYARQSSWGHQPQHF. The CDR3 DNA reads TGTGCCAGCAGTTACGCGAGACAGTCATCGTGGGGCCATCAGCCCCAGCATTTT. The J gene is TRBJ1-5, the V gene TRBV6-2 or TRBV6-3, with D perhaps matching TRBD1 (5 bases). The CDR3 totals 18 residues. Germline lookup yields CDR1 MNHEY and CDR2 SVGEGT. The V end was cut by 2 bases, the J end by 5 bases, with 22 bases between.

The table lists this clonotype with many counts. This chain connects TRBV11-2 to TRBJ2-1, with 8 bases that match TRBD1. Trimming cost V 6 bases and J 5 bases; bases outside gene matches: 12. CDR1 is SGHAT and CDR2 is FQNNGV in the germline V gene. The CDR3 sequence is 16 residues long. The CDR3 loop is CASSSTGGQSHNEQFF. CDR3 sequence (DNA): TGTGCCAGCAGTTCAACAGGGGGGCAATCCCACAATGAGCAGTTCTTC.

The chain uses TRBV11-2 and TRBJ2-1; 8 positions match TRBD2. V was pared by 6 bases and J by 7 bases, with 8 bases of the junction left unmatched. The CDR3 contains 14 residues. Germline V gene lookup returns CDR1 SGHAT and CDR2 FQNNGV. CDR3 DNA sequence: TGTGCCAGCAGGCGGCCGGGGGGGCGGAATGAGCAGTTCTTC. The encoded protein is CASRRPGGRNEQFF.

This clonotype was counted at least ten times. The V call is TRBV5-4, the J call TRBJ2-5; 11 nucleotides align to TRBD2. The CDR3 has 15 amino acids. The V gene's germline CDR1 is SGHNT and CDR2 YYREEE (reference sequence). After removal of 4 bases from V and 2 bases from J, the junction contained 4 bases not matched to a gene. CDR3 sequence (DNA): TGTGCCAGCAGCCCGACTAGCGGGACGCAAGAGACCCAGTACTTC. Protein: CASSPTSGTQETQYF.

This clonotype was seen repeatedly, ten times or more. The rearrangement joins TRBV7-9 to TRBJ2-1, with 11 positions matching TRBD2. After removal of 11 bases from V and 7 bases from J, the junction contained 10 bases not matched to a gene. Germline lookup yields CDR1 SEHNR and CDR2 FQNEAQ (reference sequence). This CDR3 spans 14 amino acids. The CDR3 nucleotides are TGTGCCCGCCCCTTAGCGGGGGGGTTGAATGAGCAGTTCTTC. The encoded protein is CARPLAGGLNEQFF.

This clonotype has ten or more counts. This chain uses TRBV29-1 with TRBJ2-2; 8 bases are shared with TRBD1. The CDR3 has 14 amino acids. V lost 1 base to trimming and J lost 5 bases; unmatched junction nucleotides: 3. Germline CDR1 and CDR2: SQVTM and ANQGSEA. The CDR3 sequence: CSVEAGGRTGELFF. In nucleotides, the CDR3 is TGCAGCGTTGAAGCAGGGGGCCGGACCGGGGAGCTGTTTTTT.

This clonotype was detected many times. J is TRBJ1-6 and V is TRBV3-1; no clear D. Germline lookup yields CDR1 LGHDT and CDR2 YNNKEL (reference sequence). The CDR3 has 14 residues. Trimming pared 1 base from V and 7 bases from J, leaving 8 bases between. CDR3 region: CASSQVGWNSPLHF. For the CDR3, the DNA is TGTGCCAGCAGCCAAGTTGGATGGAATTCACCCCTCCACTTT.

This clonotype was found many times. The chain uses TRBV3-1 and TRBJ2-7; 13 bases fit TRBD2. Germline V CDR1 and CDR2: LGHDT, YNNKEL (reference sequence). V trimming: 4 bases; J trimming: 5 bases; junction bases outside the gene matches: 2. This CDR3 is 14 amino acids long. The CDR3 sequence: CASSLGLAGDEQYF. The CDR3 DNA sequence: TGTGCCAGCAGCCTAGGACTAGCGGGGGACGAGCAGTACTTC.

This clonotype has ten or more counts. This rearrangement joins TRBV7-9 to TRBJ2-1; TRBD2 agrees at 9 bases. The CDR3 totals 15 residues. Germline CDR1 reads SEHNR; CDR2 reads FQNEAQ (reference sequence). V lost 5 bases to trimming and J lost 0 bases; unmatched junction nucleotides: 2. As DNA, the CDR3 is TGTGCCAGCAGCCTTAGCGGGAGCTCCTACAATGAGCAGTTCTTC. Its translation: CASSLSGSSYNEQFF.

J is TRBJ2-7 and V is TRBV6-2 or TRBV6-3, with D perhaps matching TRBD1 or TRBD2 (7 bases each). The CDR3 consists of 17 residues. In germline, CDR1 is MNHEY, CDR2 SVGEGT. V was shortened by 6 bases and J by 0 bases, with 21 bases between the two germline ends. CDR3 DNA: TGTGCCAGCAGCCCCGGCCTAGGGAGGGGGCACTCCTACGAGCAGTACGTC. Protein: CASSPGLGRGHSYEQYV.

This clonotype was counted many times. The chain couples TRBV29-1 to TRBJ2-7; D is undetermined. V lost 4 bases and J lost 3, with 10 bases in between. CDR3 length: 12 residues. Germline CDR1 is SQVTM and CDR2 is ANQGSEA. CDR3 nucleotides: TGCAGCGTTGCGGACGGGCGCTACGAGCAGTACTTC. Residues: CSVADGRYEQYF.

The chain joins TRBV2 to TRBJ1-2, with unresolved D. CDR1 SNHLY and CDR2 FYNNEI come from the germline V gene. Trimming removed 7 bases from V and 6 bases from J, with 15 bases in between. The CDR3 extends over 13 amino acids. The DNA of the CDR3 is TGTGCCAGCACCGGAGGGCTCCTAGATGGCTACACCTTC. Its translation: CASTGGLLDGYTF.

This clonotype has a handful of counts. The chain links TRBV30 to TRBJ1-5; 9 positions agree with TRBD1. The CDR3 covers 14 residues. V lost 2 bases, J lost 9 bases, and 8 bases stayed unmatched. Per germline, CDR1 GTSNPN and CDR2 SVGIG (reference sequence). Here the CDR3 reads CAWSFGDRVRPQHF. Written as DNA, the CDR3 is TGTGCCTGGAGTTTTGGGGACAGGGTTCGGCCCCAGCATTTT. Full variable domain (remainder filled in from reference TRBV30 and TRBJ1-5): SQTIHQWPATLVQPVGSPLSLECTVEGTSNPNLYWYRQAAGRGLQLLFYSVGIGQISSEVPQNLSASRPQDRQFILSSKKLLLSDSGFYLCAWSFGDRVRPQHFGDGTRLSIL.

This clonotype has only a few counts. The chain combines TRBV27 with TRBJ2-1, with D hard to call. CDR1 is MNHEY, CDR2 SMNVEV, per germline (reference sequence). The germline V and J ends were trimmed by 6 bases and 5 bases, with 11 bases remaining between them. CDR3 length equals 13 residues. The CDR3 spells CASRVRAHNEQFF. The CDR3 region has the DNA TGTGCCAGCAGGGTCCGGGCCCACAATGAGCAGTTCTTC.

This clonotype was seen a few times. The gene calls are TRBV25-1 and TRBJ1-3; 8 bases fit TRBD1. This CDR3 has 14 residues. Germline CDR1 MGHDK, CDR2 SYGVNS. The V segment lost 4 bases and the J segment 4 bases; nucleotides outside the gene matches: 3. CDR3 region: CASSVGDRGNTIYF. The CDR3 nucleotides read TGTGCCAGCAGTGTGGGGGACAGGGGAAACACCATATATTTT. Using reference TRBV25-1 and TRBJ1-3 for the parts outside the CDR3, the full variable domain is EADIYQTPRYLVIGTGKKITLECSQTMGHDKMYWYQQDPGMELHLIHYSYGVNSTEKGDLSSESTVSRIRTEHFPLTLESARPSHTSQYLCASSVGDRGNTIYFGEGSWLTVV.

The sample holds a few counts of this clonotype. The rearrangement uses TRBV24-1 and TRBJ1-2; D gene ambiguous. Germline V lookup: CDR1 KGHDR, CDR2 SFDVKD. The length of the CDR3 is 11 residues. The V and J ends lost 2 bases and 10 bases respectively, with 7 bases between them. The CDR3 sequence is CATSDSRNYTF. The CDR3 DNA is TGTGCCACCAGTGATTCCAGGAACTACACCTTC.

There are many counts of this clonotype. The CDR3 loop is CASSSLSGGNTEAFF. CDR3 coding DNA: TGCGCCAGCAGCTCGCTCTCAGGGGGGAACACTGAAGCTTTCTTT. The V call is TRBV5-1, the J call TRBJ1-1; 7 nucleotides match TRBD1. The V gene end was trimmed by 3 bases and the J gene end by 1 base; junction bases not matched to a gene: 6. CDR1 is SGHRS, CDR2 YFSETQ, per germline. The CDR3 contains 15 residues.

This clonotype was observed a few times. The CDR3 region is CASSGTGLPNTEAFF. The CDR3 DNA is TGTGCCAGCTCCGGGACAGGGTTGCCCAACACTGAAGCTTTCTTT. The V call is TRBV18, the J call TRBJ1-1, with TRBD1 matching 9 bases. Germline CDR1 and CDR2: KGHSH and LQKENI. The CDR3 consists of 15 residues. V shed 6 bases and J 2 bases; nucleotides not matched to a gene: 7. The variable domain in full, with the rest retrieved from reference TRBV18 and TRBJ1-1, is NAGVMQNPRHLVRRRGQEARLRCSPMKGHSHVYWYRQLPEEGLKFMVYLQKENIIDESGMPKERFSAEFPKEGPSILRIQQVVRGDSAAYFCASSGTGLPNTEAFFGQGTRLTVV.